This entry concerns a single TCR beta chain. This sample was included in a study of blood T cell repertoires in COVID-19. As handled by the study authors: It was from reference gene primer amplification that nucleated cell counts were estimated. Some clones are missing from TCRdb's copy, which holds only in-frame ones; the method was immunoSEQ multiplex PCR. V, J and clone size were drawn from that table, and D and trimming were deduced from the DNA. Here the sample spans about 320,000 clones, roughly nine tenths being singletons. The sample comprised peripheral blood. The clonotype comes from a man younger than 35 who had recovered from COVID-19.

The CDR3 here is CASSRDSSANYGYTF. The CDR3 bases are TGTGCCAGTAGTCGGGACAGCTCAGCTAACTATGGCTACACCTTC. The chain couples TRBV19 to TRBJ1-2; 7 nucleotides match TRBD1. Germline CDR1 LNHDA, CDR2 SQIVND (reference sequence). The CDR3 has 15 residues. The ends lost 5 bases at V and 0 bases at J; junction bases unmatched: 6. The entire variable domain, with the rest obtained from reference TRBV19 and TRBJ1-2, is as follows: DGGITQSPKYLFRKEGQNVTLSCEQNLNHDAMYWYRQDPGQGLRLIYYSQIVNDFQKGDIAEGYSVSREKKESFPLTVTSAQKNPTAFYLCASSRDSSANYGYTFGSGTRLTVV.